This T cell receptor (beta chain) comes out of a study of CD8+CD57+ T cells in acquired aplastic anemia. At the level of the study: DNA from sorted CD4+ and CD8+ cells averaged around 3 ug.

CDR3 and TCR beta VDJ profiling relied on a genomic DNA template. TCRdb used MiXCR to reprocess the reads, holding one entry per CDR3 protein. The sample lists about 400,000 distinct CDR3 sequences; 55% to 75% were seen once. Germline CDR1 and CDR2: ENHRY and SYGVKD. The V gene end was trimmed by 7 bases and the J gene end by 2 bases; junction bases not matched to a gene: 3. The CDR3 has 13 residues. The sequenced sample was sorted CD4+, CD8+, or CD8+CD57+ T cells (not recorded which) from PBMCs. The clonotype comes from a human donor in good health, serving as a control. V usage is TRBV10-3 and J usage is TRBJ2-3, with 7 bases that match TRBD2. CDR3 DNA sequence: TGTGCCATCACAGCGGGGCTCACAGATACGCAGTATTTT. Translated, it gives CAITAGLTDTQYF.